The entry that follows covers one TCR beta chain sequence. Its binding antigen is unknown. Base-call qualities are not available, and no considerably larger clone is one nucleotide away. Another Seattle source contributed samples from volunteer blood donors who had recovered from COVID-19. Each collaborating institution followed its own protocols to collect whole blood in K2EDTA tubes. For TCRbeta analysis, collaborators shipped samples as frozen whole blood, isolated PBMCs, or DNA extracted from either of those sample types. This specimen belongs to a study of blood T cell repertoires in COVID-19 (dated by TCRdb to about 2020). For the wider study: Samples from collaborators originated in the United States, Italy and Spain and spanned both the acute and convalescent phases of COVID-19. The material from the prospective study consisted of cDNA or gDNA derived from T cells, B-cell-depleted T cells, or PBMCs. The dataset comprised deeply sampled blood TCRbeta repertoires from subjects exposed to, actively infected with, or recovered from COVID-19. The repertoires were released in a freely available public database intended as a resource for research on the immune response to SARS-CoV-2. Samples came from the ongoing ImmuneRACE study (first 160 participants) plus 1,254 subjects from 6 global collaborators. Nearly every sample came with metadata listing a de-identified subject ID, COVID-19 status, age in years and sex. Where available, HLA class I and class II types were obtained from metadata supplied by the sample provider rather than from assay-based typing.

The paper as a whole reports these results and caveats: The quantity of clinical and demographic metadata differed by source and by participant and was supplied without curation.

TCRbeta CDR3 regions were amplified from genomic DNA using the immunoSEQ Assay, a bias-controlled multiplex PCR. The published analysis was carried out like this. Nucleated cell counts per sample were estimated from amplification of reference gene primers within the assay. Sequence reads were collapsed and filtered to measure the absolute abundance of every unique TCRbeta CDR3 rearrangement. For each sample, productive Simpson clonality was calculated as the square root of Simpson's diversity index over productive rearrangements. The source is immuneACCESS, and TCRdb retained only in-frame sequences with V and J called. Part of the clones is not carried over; for the studies checked, unresolved V genes explain less than half of this, and the remainder is unexplained. That table is the source of V, J and clone size, and D and trimming were worked out from the DNA. This sample comprises about 310,000 clones, around 87% of them detected only once. The ten largest account for about 8% of the sample.

Trimming accounts for 6 bases at V and 9 bases at J, while the number of junction bases matched to no gene is 13. The germline V gene provides CDR1 SQVTM and CDR2 ANQGSEA. CDR3 length: 14 amino acids, cysteine to phenylalanine. The sequence is cut down to CDR3 DNA, 42 bases in frame from base 1. The chain links TRBV29-1 with TRBJ2-1, and 8 bases in between align with TRBD2. The sequenced sample consisted of peripheral blood. This receptor was obtained from a woman aged 45 to 65 who had recovered from COVID-19. For the CDR3, the sequence is CSVYHSGIGIEQFF. The sequenced DNA is TGCAGCGTCTACCATAGCGGGATCGGGATTGAGCAGTTCTTC.